Listed below are T cell receptor beta chains from one sample, sequenced in a study of T cell repertoires in cytomegalovirus infection. Antigens of these TCRs are unknown. MiXCR was run by TCRdb on the reads, yielding one entry per CDR3 protein. The sample lists approximately 910,000 distinct CDR3 sequences; roughly 30% were seen once. This sample comprised cultured CD8+ T cells from PBMCs, obtained from culture after CMV antigen stimulation. Receptors originate from a human donor in good health (CMV status not recorded). Some clones in this sample may be carry-over from other donors' samples. Both conserved end residues are part of each CDR3. Each record gives: D gene, CDR3 length, clone size, J gene, V gene, CDR3 protein, CDR3 DNA. A D gene is named only where the DNA matches it firmly. Clone sizes are given selectively: once, few, many, or a class where the clone is expanded.

TRBD1 15 . TRBJ1-5 TRBV6-6 CASSYQGQSNQPQHF TGTGCCAGCAGTTACCAGGGACAGAGCAATCAGCCCCAGCATTTT
TRBD2 17 many TRBJ2-7 TRBV7-2 CASSLSTPWEGGYEQYF TGTGCCAGCAGCTTAAGTACCCCATGGGAGGGAGGCTACGAGCAGTACTTC
. 15 . TRBJ1-1 TRBV4-1 CASSQVTGGMTEAFF TGCGCCAGCAGCCAAGTGACGGGAGGGATGACTGAAGCTTTCTTT
. 15 few TRBJ1-3 TRBV7-9 CASSLKLHSGNTIYF TGTGCCAGCAGCTTGAAGCTCCACTCTGGAAACACCATATATTTT
TRBD2 18 few TRBJ2-1 TRBV6-6 CASRSGTSGVSSYNEQFF TGTGCCAGCAGATCCGGGACTAGCGGGGTTAGCTCCTACAATGAGCAGTTCTTC
TRBD2 17 . TRBJ2-3 TRBV4-2 CASSQDGSGGAENTQYF TGTGCCAGCAGCCAAGATGGGAGCGGGGGGGCCGAGAATACGCAGTATTTT
TRBD1 15 . TRBJ1-4 TRBV12-3/TRBV12-4 CASSLEDRGRKGLFF TGTGCCAGCAGTTTGGAGGACAGGGGGAGGAAGGGGCTGTTTTTT
TRBD2 15 . TRBJ2-1 TRBV7-2 CASSFSTSGYNEQFF TGTGCCAGCAGCTTCTCTACTAGCGGATACAATGAGCAGTTCTTC
. 14 few TRBJ1-4 TRBV20-1 CSARETEANEKLFF TGCAGTGCTAGAGAGACAGAGGCTAATGAAAAACTGTTTTTT
. 13 many TRBJ2-2 TRBV7-8 CASSFRWGRELFF TGTGCCAGCAGCTTCCGCTGGGGGCGGGAGCTGTTTTTT
. 15 . TRBJ1-1 TRBV19 CASSRRLLGNTEAFF TGTGCCAGTAGTAGACGATTGTTGGGGAACACTGAAGCTTTCTTT